These 8 T cell receptor beta chains originate from one sample sequenced in a study of OX40 agonist ivuxolimab in advanced cancers. This table comes from immunoSEQ multiplex PCR, and its TCRdb copy is limited to in-frame clones, with some not included. The top ten hold about 0.8% of the sample, which has tens of thousands of clones, roughly 88% seen once. The material sequenced was CD4+ or CD8+ T cells sorted from blood, taken in a trial of the OX40 agonist ivuxolimab. The source is an adult with an advanced solid tumor such as melanoma, head and neck, liver or kidney cancer.

The chain couples TRBV28 to TRBJ1-1; 8 bases align to TRBD1. CDR3 length equals 15 residues. Germline CDR1 and CDR2: MDHEN and SYDVKM. The V and J ends lost 5 bases and 1 base, in that order; junction bases with no gene match: 6. The CDR3 protein is CASSRTGTQNTEAFF. CDR3 sequence (DNA): TGTGCCAGCAGTCGGACAGGGACTCAGAACACTGAAGCTTTCTTT.

V gene TRBV28 combines with J gene TRBJ2-7, with D hard to call. The V end was cut by 5 bases, the J end by 6 bases, with 11 bases between. CDR3 size: 12 residues. The germline V gene has CDR1 MDHEN and CDR2 SYDVKM. The CDR3 here is CASSPRVFEQYF. The CDR3 DNA sequence: TGTGCCAGCAGTCCCCGAGTGTTCGAGCAGTACTTC. Filled out from reference TRBV28 and TRBJ2-7, the complete variable domain reads DVKVTQSSRYLVKRTGEKVFLECVQDMDHENMFWYRQDPGLGLRLIYFSYDVKMKEKGDIPEGYSVSREKKERFSLILESASTNQTSMYLCASSPRVFEQYFGPGTRLTVT.

This chain connects TRBV9 to TRBJ2-7, with 9 nucleotides matching TRBD2. Trimming took 0 bases from V and 6 from J; bases not matched to a gene: 7. CDR1 is SGDLS, CDR2 YYNGEE, per germline. CDR3 length: 15 amino acids. The CDR3 is CASSVVPAGGPEQYF. CDR3 nucleotide sequence: TGTGCCAGCAGCGTAGTTCCAGCGGGAGGCCCCGAGCAGTACTTC.

The rearrangement joins TRBV7-2 to TRBJ2-4; a possible D gene is TRBD1 (6 bases). Germline V lookup: CDR1 SGHTA, CDR2 FQGNSA. CDR3 length: 18 amino acids. With 5 bases removed from V and 0 bases from J, the gap between germline ends came to 20 bases. This CDR3 is CASSPTLGATLAKNIQYF. CDR3 sequence (DNA): TGTGCCAGCAGCCCAACCCTGGGGGCCACCCTAGCCAAAAACATTCAGTACTTC. Drawing the rest from reference TRBV7-2 and TRBJ2-4, the complete variable domain is GAGVSQSPSNKVTEKGKDVELRCDPISGHTALYWYRQSLGQGLEFLIYFQGNSAPDKSGLPSDRFSAERTGGSVSTLTIQRTQQEDSAVYLCASSPTLGATLAKNIQYFGAGTRLSVL.

This rearrangement joins TRBV27 to TRBJ2-1; possibly TRBD2 for D (5 bases). The CDR3 loop spans 15 amino acids. In germline, CDR1 is MNHEY, CDR2 SMNVEV (reference sequence). V was shortened by 5 bases and J by 15 bases, with 26 bases between the two germline ends. The CDR3: CASSPPPGSSPLAFF. Written as DNA, the CDR3 is TGTGCCAGCAGTCCCCCGCCGGGGTCAAGCCCCCTGGCGTTCTTC.

V usage is TRBV7-8 and J usage is TRBJ2-7; D is unclear. The CDR3 length is 15 residues. Trimming removed 5 bases at V and 0 bases at J, with 14 bases between. From germline, CDR1 is SGHVS and CDR2 FQNEAQ. The CDR3 DNA reads TGTGCCAGCAGCCCCTTGAGGCCGAACTCCTACGAGCAGTACTTC. Amino acids: CASSPLRPNSYEQYF.

V and J are TRBV19 and TRBJ2-5; D might be TRBD1 (5 bases). The CDR3 loop spans 14 amino acids. CDR1 and CDR2 from the germline V gene are LNHDA and SQIVND (reference sequence). Trimming removed 4 bases at V and 5 bases at J, with 14 bases between. The CDR3 sequence is CASSTQSDKETQYF. Here the CDR3 DNA reads TGTGCCAGTAGTACCCAGTCGGACAAGGAGACCCAGTACTTC.

CDR3 sequence reads: CASSETDNEKLFF. The CDR3 region has the DNA TGTGCCAGCAGTGAAACAGATAATGAAAAACTGTTTTTT. The rearrangement joins TRBV2 to TRBJ1-4; D gene unclear. Trimming left V 2 bases short and J 4 bases short, with 5 bases between. The CDR3 has 13 residues. Looked up from germline, CDR1 is SNHLY and CDR2 is FYNNEI.